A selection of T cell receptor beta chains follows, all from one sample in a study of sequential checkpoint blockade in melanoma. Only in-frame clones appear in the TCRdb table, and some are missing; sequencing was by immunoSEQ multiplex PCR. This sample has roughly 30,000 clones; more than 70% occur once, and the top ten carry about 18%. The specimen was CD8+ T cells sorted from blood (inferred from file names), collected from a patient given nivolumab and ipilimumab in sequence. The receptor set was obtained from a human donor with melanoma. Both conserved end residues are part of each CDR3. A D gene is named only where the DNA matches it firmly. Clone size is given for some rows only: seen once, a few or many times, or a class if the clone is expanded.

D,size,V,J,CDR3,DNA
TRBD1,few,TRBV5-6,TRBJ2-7,CASSLRDRSYEQYF,TGTGCCAGCAGCTTGAGGGACAGGTCGTACGAGCAGTACTTC
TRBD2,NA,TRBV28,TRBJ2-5,CASSTRGGLGETQYF,TGTGCCAGCAGTACCCGCGGGGGGCTAGGAGAGACCCAGTACTTC
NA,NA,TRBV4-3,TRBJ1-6,CASSPRSYNSPLHF,TGCGCCAGCAGCCCCAGGTCCTATAATTCACCCCTCCACTTT
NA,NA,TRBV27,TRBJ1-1,CASSLMVSTEAFF,TGTGCCAGCAGCCTAATGGTTAGCACTGAAGCTTTCTTT
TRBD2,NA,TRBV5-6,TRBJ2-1,CASSYEGGRSSYNEQFF,TGTGCCAGCAGCTACGAGGGAGGGCGGTCCTCCTACAATGAGCAGTTCTTC
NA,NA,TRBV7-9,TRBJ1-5,CASSFGNQPQHF,TGTGCCAGCAGCTTCGGGAATCAGCCCCAGCATTTT
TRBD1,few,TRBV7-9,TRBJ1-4,CASSSPGTGDRRNEKLFF,TGTGCCAGCAGCTCCCCGGGGACAGGGGATCGCCGGAATGAAAAACTGTTTTTT
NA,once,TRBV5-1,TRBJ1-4,CASSFQGTNEKLFF,TGCGCCAGCAGCTTCCAGGGGACTAATGAAAAACTGTTTTTT
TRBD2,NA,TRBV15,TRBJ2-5,CATSRASGGPETQYF,TGTGCCACCAGCAGAGCTAGCGGGGGGCCCGAGACCCAGTACTTC
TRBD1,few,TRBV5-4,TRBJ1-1,CASSLGQGARTEAFF,TGTGCCAGCAGCTTGGGACAGGGGGCGAGGACTGAAGCTTTCTTT
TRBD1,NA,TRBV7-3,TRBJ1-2,CASRLRMDRGFTF,TGTGCCAGCAGGTTAAGGATGGACAGGGGATTCACCTTC
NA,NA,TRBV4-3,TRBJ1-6,CASSQRGKNSPLHF,TGCGCCAGCAGCCAACGGGGGAAAAATTCACCCCTCCACTTT
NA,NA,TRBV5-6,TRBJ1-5,CASSLGGWSNQPQHF,TGTGCCAGCAGCTTAGGAGGGTGGAGCAATCAGCCCCAGCATTTT
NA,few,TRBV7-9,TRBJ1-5,CASSLARDISNQPQHF,TGTGCCAGCAGCTTAGCCCGGGACATTAGCAATCAGCCCCAGCATTTT
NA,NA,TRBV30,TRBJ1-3,CAWSKGSRNTIYF,TGTGCCTGGAGTAAAGGGAGTCGAAACACCATATATTTT
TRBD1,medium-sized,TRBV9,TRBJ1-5,CASGYGGQVDQPQHF,TGTGCCAGCGGCTACGGGGGACAGGTCGATCAGCCCCAGCATTTT
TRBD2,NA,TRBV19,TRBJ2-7,CASSIAVAGEGYNYEQYF,TGTGCCAGTAGTATTGCGGTAGCGGGAGAGGGATATAACTACGAGCAGTACTTC
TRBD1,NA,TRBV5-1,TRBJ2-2,CASSLGPYRGPNTGELFF,TGCGCCAGCAGCTTGGGGCCCTACAGGGGGCCGAACACCGGGGAGCTGTTTTTT
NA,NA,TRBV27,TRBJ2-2,CASSPTPGGTGELFF,TGTGCCAGCAGCCCCACGCCAGGAGGCACCGGGGAGCTGTTTTTT
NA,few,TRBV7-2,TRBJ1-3,CASSHQGQVNSGNTIYF,TGTGCCAGCAGTCACCAAGGTCAGGTTAACTCTGGAAACACCATATATTTT
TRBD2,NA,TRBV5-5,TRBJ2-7,CASSLALSGLQKTYEQYF,TGTGCCAGCAGCTTGGCCCTATCGGGACTACAAAAGACCTACGAGCAGTACTTC
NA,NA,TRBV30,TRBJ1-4,CAWSSRGEEKLFF,TGTGCCTGGAGTTCAAGAGGCGAGGAAAAACTGTTTTTT
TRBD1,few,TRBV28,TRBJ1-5,CASSPGTGKDQPQHF,TGTGCCAGCAGCCCCGGGACAGGGAAAGACCAGCCCCAGCATTTT
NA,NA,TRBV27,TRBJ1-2,CASSFGRRKVFYGYTF,TGTGCCAGCAGTTTCGGACGGAGGAAGGTGTTCTATGGCTACACCTTC
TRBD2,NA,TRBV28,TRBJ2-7,CASSTITHGLAPSSYEQYF,TGTGCCAGCAGTACGATAACCCACGGACTAGCTCCTAGCTCCTACGAGCAGTACTTC
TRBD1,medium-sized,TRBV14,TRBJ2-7,CASSQDTGAEQYF,TGTGCCAGCAGCCAAGACACAGGGGCCGAGCAGTACTTC
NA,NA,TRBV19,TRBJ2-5,CASSYFSYRGETQYF,TGTGCCAGTAGTTATTTTTCGTATCGAGGAGAGACCCAGTACTTC
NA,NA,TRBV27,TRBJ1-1,CASSPAGLNTEAFF,TGTGCCAGCAGTCCCGCAGGGTTGAACACTGAAGCTTTCTTT
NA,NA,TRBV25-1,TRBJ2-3,CASSELSEADTQYF,TGTGCCAGCAGTGAACTATCGGAGGCAGATACGCAGTATTTT
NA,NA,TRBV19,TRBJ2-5,CATLREETQYF,TGTGCCACCCTTAGAGAGGAGACCCAGTACTTC
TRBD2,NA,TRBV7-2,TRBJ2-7,CASSQGLALAYEQYF,TGTGCCAGCAGCCAAGGACTAGCGCTAGCCTACGAGCAGTACTTC
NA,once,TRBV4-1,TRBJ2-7,CASSQDDGGLFEQYF,TGCGCCAGCAGCCAAGATGACGGCGGGCTCTTCGAGCAGTACTTC
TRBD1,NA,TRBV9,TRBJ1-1,CASSGSRDREAFF,TGTGCCAGCAGCGGGAGCAGGGACAGAGAAGCTTTCTTT
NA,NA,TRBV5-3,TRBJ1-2,CARSLTGDYGYTF,TGTGCCAGAAGCTTGACGGGAGACTATGGCTACACCTTC
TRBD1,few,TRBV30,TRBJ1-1,CAWGGTGGEAFF,TGTGCCTGGGGAGGGACAGGGGGTGAAGCTTTCTTT
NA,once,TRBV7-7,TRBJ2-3,CASSTHRRDTQYF,TGTGCCAGCAGCACCCACCGCAGAGATACGCAGTATTTT
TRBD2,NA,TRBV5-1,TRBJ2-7,CASSFRGDEQYF,TGCGCCAGCAGCTTTCGGGGGGATGAGCAGTACTTC
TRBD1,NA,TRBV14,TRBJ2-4,CASSQAGQGNIQYF,TGTGCCAGCAGCCAGGCGGGACAGGGAAACATTCAGTACTTC
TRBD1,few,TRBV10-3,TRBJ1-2,CAIQGEWFGYTF,TGTGCCATACAGGGGGAATGGTTTGGCTACACCTTC
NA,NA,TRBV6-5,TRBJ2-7,CASGVQIEQYF,TGTGCCAGCGGTGTACAGATCGAGCAGTACTTC
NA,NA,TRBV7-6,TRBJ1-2,CASSPVPGGEDGYTF,TGTGCCAGCAGCCCCGTCCCGGGGGGCGAAGATGGCTACACCTTC
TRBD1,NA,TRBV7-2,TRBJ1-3,CASSSDRVVGNTIYF,TGTGCCAGCAGCTCCGACAGGGTAGTTGGAAACACCATATATTTT